The clone carrying this TCR beta chain was seen ten or more times. Its antigen is currently unknown. Per germline, CDR1 SGHNT and CDR2 YENEEA. The V gene end was trimmed by 5 bases and the J gene end by 5 bases; junction bases not matched to a gene: 14. The CDR3 is 16 amino acids. TCRdb's table, derived via immunoSEQ multiplex PCR, lists solely in-frame clones and lacks some. The table shows 2,500 to 3,500 clones, with about 29% occurring only once. This sample is drawn from a study of T cells in localized non-small cell lung cancer. Points from the study as a whole: Adjacent uninvolved lung had the highest clonality, suggesting focused antigen responses. Median detection of top 100 tumor clones in adjacent lung was 57 clones.

The chain uses TRBV11-3 and TRBJ1-1; 7 bases map to TRBD1. The receptor was isolated from a woman aged 40 to 75 with stage I squamous cell lung carcinoma. This sample comprised lung tumor tissue, obtained before any cancer treatment. CDR3 DNA sequence: TGTGCCAGCAGCCCCGAGTTAGACAGGGCCAGAACTGAAGCTTTCTTT. Residues: CASSPELDRARTEAFF.